What follows are 21 T cell receptor beta chains derived from one specimen sequenced in a study of T cells in Graves' hyperthyroidism and ophthalmopathy. Authors of the study amplified TCR beta CDR3 regions from RNA transcripts. TCR CDR3 underwent first-round RT-PCR with the HTBI primer set. TCRdb independently ran MiXCR on the multiplex PCR reads; one entry per CDR3 protein. Found here are 150,000 or so distinct CDR3 sequences, around 21% of them singletons; the top ten hold around 70%. Sequencing used blood. The receptors were gathered from a woman aged 45-60 years with Graves' hyperthyroidism that later progressed to Graves' ophthalmopathy.

This clonotype was detected many times. V and J are TRBV7-9 and TRBJ1-1; D remains ambiguous. The CDR3 consists of 14 residues. In germline, CDR1 is SEHNR, CDR2 FQNEAQ (reference sequence). The V end lost 4 bases, the J end lost 2 bases, and 11 bases lay between the germline ends. CDR3 residues: CASSSPGPNTEAFF. As DNA, the CDR3 is TGTGCCAGCAGCTCCCCAGGACCCAACACTGAAGCTTTCTTT.

The table lists this clonotype with many counts. CDR3 DNA sequence: TGCAGTGCTAGGGACTACAGGGTCGGGGAGACCCAGTACTTC. This encodes CSARDYRVGETQYF. The chain combines TRBV20-1 with TRBJ2-5, with D possibly called TRBD1 or TRBD2 (6 bases each). Deletions cut 3 bases from V and 5 bases from J, with 16 bases between. Germline assignment: CDR1 DFQATT and CDR2 SNEGSKA (reference sequence). This CDR3 has 14 residues.

This clonotype was seen a few times. One junction end does not reproduce the germline sequence, and a read error may be involved. As DNA, the CDR3 is TGTGCCAGCAGCTCAAGTGCACAGGGGGACACTGAAGCTCTCTTT. Its translation is CASSSSAQGDTEALF. V and J are TRBV9 and TRBJ1-1; 8 nucleotides agree with TRBD1. The CDR3 spans 15 residues. Per the germline V gene, CDR1 is SGDLS and CDR2 is YYNGEE.

This clonotype was recorded at least ten times. The CDR3, as DNA: TGTGCCAGCAGCTCCATCCCCCCGGGAACTGGAAACACCATATATTTT. The encoded protein is CASSSIPPGTGNTIYF. The rearrangement joins TRBV11-2 to TRBJ1-3, with unresolved D. V lost 4 bases and J 2 bases, leaving 15 bases between the germline ends. CDR1 SGHAT and CDR2 FQNNGV come from the germline V gene. The CDR3 consists of 16 residues.

This clonotype was counted many times. The rearrangement links TRBV27 to TRBJ2-1, with 11 bases aligning to TRBD1. The CDR3 length is 19 residues. Germline V gene sequence: CDR1 MNHEY, CDR2 SMNVEV (reference sequence). J lost 5 bases, V lost 4 bases, and 16 bases had no gene match. CDR3 nucleotides: TGTGCCAGCAGTTCACCCCAGGGGAGACGGACAGGGGGCCACAATGAGCAGTTCTTC. This gives the protein CASSSPQGRRTGGHNEQFF.

This clonotype was detected only a few times. The V gene is TRBV7-9, the J gene TRBJ2-1; tentative D call: TRBD2 (6 bases). This CDR3 spans 15 amino acids. Trimming took off 3 bases at V and 7 bases at J, with 16 bases between the two ends. Looked up from germline, CDR1 is SEHNR and CDR2 is FQNEAQ (reference sequence). The CDR3 nucleotides read TGTGCCAGCAGCTTCTCTTTCTCGGAGGGTAATGAGCAGTTCTTC. Amino acid sequence: CASSFSFSEGNEQFF.

The V call is TRBV6-1, the J call TRBJ2-2; D might be TRBD1 or TRBD2, each matching 6 bases. This CDR3 is 14 amino acids long. V lost 6 bases and J 1 base, leaving 9 bases between the germline ends. Germline V lookup: CDR1 MNHNS, CDR2 SASEGT. CDR3 region: CASRRGQNTGELFF. DNA for the CDR3: TGTGCCAGCAGGCGGGGACAGAACACCGGGGAGCTGTTTTTT.

This clonotype has at least ten counts. The rearrangement joins TRBV5-6 to TRBJ1-1; TRBD1 matches at 8 bases. With 4 bases clipped from V and 0 bases from J, the junction kept 5 bases outside the gene matches. This CDR3 spans 15 amino acids. Germline V gene data show CDR1 as SGHDT and CDR2 as YYEEEE. As DNA, the CDR3 is TGTGCCAGCAGCGGGGGGGACAGGATGAACACTGAAGCTTTCTTT. This codes for CASSGGDRMNTEAFF.

The chain employs TRBV4-1 and TRBJ1-2; D is unclear. Trimming took 0 bases from V and 8 from J, leaving 10 bases between them. The CDR3 runs 13 residues. Per germline, CDR1 MGHRA and CDR2 YSYEKL. CDR3 sequence (DNA): TGCGCCAGCAGCCAAGAGAGTATGGGGGGCTACACCTTC. Its protein is CASSQESMGGYTF.

About this clonotype itself: A much larger clone lies a single base off, so this may be a read error. In nucleotides, the CDR3 is TGTGCCAGCAGCACGAGGGGAGGACGGCCGAACACTGAAGCTTTCTTT. Translating it yields CASSTRGGRPNTEAFF. The chain employs TRBV7-8 and TRBJ1-1; a possible D gene is TRBD1 (5 bases). In germline, CDR1 is SGHVS, CDR2 FQNEAQ. CDR3 length: 16 residues. Trimming stripped 5 bases from V and 1 base from J, with 17 bases between.

The chain couples TRBV18 to TRBJ2-1; 10 bases line up with TRBD2. Germline values: CDR1 KGHSH, CDR2 LQKENI. The CDR3 is 16 amino acids. V dropped 1 base and J dropped 5; count of bases not matched to a gene: 5. The DNA of the CDR3 is TGTGCCAGCTCACCACTAGCGGGGGGCCTAAACAATGAGCAGTTCTTC. It is translated as CASSPLAGGLNNEQFF.

J is TRBJ2-2 and V is TRBV10-3; 8 nucleotides align to TRBD1. The CDR3 runs to 13 residues. Germline CDR1 is ENHRY and CDR2 is SYGVKD. V was pared by 8 bases and J by 5 bases, with 4 bases of the junction left unmatched. The CDR3 DNA follows: TGTGCCATCCAGGGGGCATTAACCGGGGAGCTGTTTTTT. Protein product: CAIQGALTGELFF.

This clonotype showed up many times. This chain joins TRBV12-3 or TRBV12-4 and TRBJ2-1, with 11 bases lining up with TRBD2. V shed 2 bases, J shed 4 bases, and the junction held 1 base outside the gene matches. CDR3 length: 15 amino acids. The DNA for the CDR3 is TGTGCCAGCAGTTTAACTAGCGGGGGATACAATGAGCAGTTCTTC. It translates to CASSLTSGGYNEQFF.

This sequence joins TRBV12-3 or TRBV12-4 and TRBJ2-7; D is perhaps TRBD2 (5 bases). Trimming took off 5 bases at V and 2 bases at J, with 10 bases between the two ends. The CDR3 has 13 residues. The CDR3 spells CASSLTSTYEQYF. The DNA of the CDR3 is TGTGCCAGCAGTCTCACTAGTACCTACGAGCAGTACTTC.

The sample holds many counts of this clonotype. V usage is TRBV28 and J usage is TRBJ2-3, with D perhaps being TRBD1 or TRBD2 (6 bases each). This CDR3 spans 14 amino acids. The V gene's germline CDR1 is MDHEN and CDR2 SYDVKM. Trimming cost V 6 bases and J 3 bases, with 13 bases left between them. The CDR3 protein is CASRGGRVTDTQYF. Written as DNA, the CDR3 is TGTGCCAGCAGGGGGGGCAGGGTGACAGATACGCAGTATTTT.

V usage is TRBV28 and J usage is TRBJ2-1; D unresolved. Germline assignment: CDR1 MDHEN and CDR2 SYDVKM. The CDR3 length is 13 residues. With 8 bases removed from V and 9 bases from J, the gap between germline ends came to 17 bases. The CDR3 sequence is CASADDQLLEQFF. In DNA form, the CDR3 reads TGTGCCAGCGCGGACGACCAATTGCTTGAGCAGTTCTTC. The whole variable domain, filled in from reference TRBV28 and TRBJ2-1, reads DVKVTQSSRYLVKRTGEKVFLECVQDMDHENMFWYRQDPGLGLRLIYFSYDVKMKEKGDIPEGYSVSREKKERFSLILESASTNQTSMYLCASADDQLLEQFFGPGTRLTVL.

This clonotype showed up just a few times. This chain joins TRBV5-1 and TRBJ2-1; no firm D call. Germline V gene data show CDR1 as SGHRS and CDR2 as YFSETQ. V was clipped by 0 bases and J by 0 bases, with 7 bases between them. The CDR3 is made up of 15 amino acids. The CDR3 DNA follows: TGCGCCAGCAGCTTGGATGCCTCCTCCTACAATGAGCAGTTCTTC. Translation gives CASSLDASSYNEQFF.

This clonotype was counted many times. The V call is TRBV28, the J call TRBJ2-3, with 10 bases aligning to TRBD2. From germline, CDR1 is MDHEN and CDR2 SYDVKM. The CDR3 loop spans 16 amino acids. Trimming cost V 5 bases and J 2 bases; bases outside gene matches: 7. CDR3 DNA sequence: TGTGCCAGCAGTAGGACTAGCGGAGCTCACACAGATACGCAGTATTTT. This sequence encodes CASSRTSGAHTDTQYF.

This clonotype was recorded many times. This chain connects TRBV7-3 to TRBJ2-1, with 7 bases aligning to TRBD1. CDR1 and CDR2 (germline): SGHTA, FQGTGA. V lost 3 bases to trimming and J lost 9 bases; unmatched junction nucleotides: 5. CDR3 length: 13 amino acids. In DNA, the CDR3 is TGTGCCAGCAGCTTGGTTCCAGGGGGTGAGCAGTTCTTC. Translated, it gives CASSLVPGGEQFF.

This clonotype was observed at least ten times. The chain has TRBV11-2 and TRBJ2-5; 10 bases agree with TRBD2. Germline V gene lookup returns CDR1 SGHAT and CDR2 FQNNGV. The J segment lost 1 base and the V segment lost 2 bases, leaving 4 bases of the junction unmatched. This CDR3 has 16 residues. CDR3 protein: CASSLFLAGAQETQYF. The CDR3 nucleotides are TGTGCCAGCAGCTTATTCCTAGCGGGGGCCCAAGAGACCCAGTACTTC.

This clonotype was detected ten times or more. CDR3 sequence reads: CSARVYGGRAGNTQYF. Written as DNA, the CDR3 is TGCAGTGCTAGAGTCTATGGGGGCAGGGCCGGCAATACGCAGTATTTT. This chain joins TRBV20-1 and TRBJ2-3, with D maybe TRBD1 (6 bases). The germline V and J ends were trimmed by 1 base and 7 bases, with 21 bases remaining between them. In germline, CDR1 is DFQATT, CDR2 SNEGSKA (reference sequence). The CDR3 length is 16 residues.